The T cell receptor beta chain under discussion was sequenced for a study of cytomegalovirus exposure and HLA in healthy donors. This clone showed up just a few times. Although they were nominally healthy when sampled, donors likely had unrecorded immune exposures. The CDR3 sequence is 13 residues long. V dropped 2 bases and J dropped 8 bases, with 12 bases sitting between them. In germline, CDR1 is MNHEY, CDR2 SMNVEV (reference sequence). Use of 60 Vbeta and 13 Jbeta primers characterized the PCR. Data came from immunoSEQ multiplex PCR; TCRdb stores just in-frame clones and leaves some out. The sample has about 100,000 clones; more than 65% are singletons.

This receptor was taken from a woman in her 50s in good health and CMV-seropositive. The material sequenced was PBMCs. V usage is TRBV27 and J usage is TRBJ1-2; a weak D match, TRBD1 (5 bases). The CDR3 region is CASSLQVGGGYTF. The CDR3 DNA sequence: TGTGCCAGCAGTTTACAGGTGGGGGGGGGCTACACCTTC.